The 31 T cell receptor beta chains in this list originate from one sample, sequenced in a study of chemoradiotherapy in HPV16-positive cancers (dated by TCRdb to 2021 to 2024). The library was prepared using the immunoSEQ multiplex PCR assay. Entries here come from immuneACCESS through TCRdb and include only in-frame sequences with V and J called. Some clones fail to appear in such tables; in the studies checked, an unresolved V gene covers under half of the shortfall, and the cause of the remainder is unknown. The sample has approximately 27,000 clones on record, around 84% of them singletons. The top ten clones comprise about 6% of the sample. Sequenced here: blood, sampled from a patient who underwent chemoradiotherapy. The receptors were gathered from a human donor with HPV-associated anogenital cancer.

The chain recombines TRBV5-1 with TRBJ2-4; a possible D gene is TRBD2 (6 bases). Germline CDR1 reads SGHRS; CDR2 reads YFSETQ. The CDR3 consists of 12 residues. V shed 5 bases and J shed 8 bases, with 11 bases lying between them. The CDR3: CASRGTLDIQYF. The CDR3 DNA follows: TGCGCCAGCAGGGGGACTCTAGACATTCAGTACTTC.

This clone was detected only once. The V call is TRBV7-8, the J call TRBJ1-5; a weak D match, TRBD1 (5 bases). This CDR3 region has 15 residues. The V gene lost 5 bases and the J gene lost 1 base, with 12 bases spanning the gap. Germline V gives CDR1 SGHVS, CDR2 FQNEAQ. The CDR3 spells CASSRDDWSNQPQHF. The CDR3 coding sequence is TGTGCCAGCAGCCGGGACGATTGGAGCAATCAGCCCCAGCATTTT.

The V and J genes are TRBV6-5 and TRBJ2-1, with 9 positions matching TRBD2. The V gene end was trimmed by 6 bases and the J gene end by 9 bases; junction bases not matched to a gene: 6. Germline values: CDR1 MNHEY, CDR2 SVGAGI. The CDR3 runs 13 residues. The CDR3 region has the DNA TGTGCCAGCAGACCCAGCGGGGGGCCTGAGCAGTTCTTC. Translating it yields CASRPSGGPEQFF.

V is TRBV18 and J is TRBJ2-7, with D tentatively TRBD1 (7 bases). Trimming removed 5 bases from V and 6 bases from J, with 20 bases in between. CDR3 length equals 15 residues. CDR1 KGHSH and CDR2 LQKENI come from the germline V gene. CDR3 loop: CASSTRQGGYGEQYF. Here the CDR3 DNA reads TGTGCCAGCTCAACCCGACAGGGAGGCTATGGCGAGCAGTACTTC.

V usage is TRBV14 and J usage is TRBJ1-3; weak D call: TRBD1 (5 bases). Trimming pared 4 bases from V and 2 bases from J, leaving 9 bases between. Germline loops: CDR1 SGHDN, CDR2 FVKESK. This CDR3 region has 14 residues. The CDR3 reads CASSRSGAGNTIYF. In nucleotides, the CDR3 is TGTGCCAGCAGCCGATCGGGGGCTGGAAACACCATATATTTT.

The chain uses TRBV2 and TRBJ2-1; the match to TRBD2 covers 10 bases. The trim removed 2 bases at V and 1 base at J, leaving 8 bases unmatched. Germline assignment: CDR1 SNHLY and CDR2 FYNNEI. The CDR3 spans 18 residues. CDR3 in DNA: TGTGCCAGCAGTGAAAGACCTAGCGGGGGTTTATCCTACAATGAGCAGTTCTTC. Translation gives CASSERPSGGLSYNEQFF.

Here the CDR3 reads CASSDFIYTNEQFF. The CDR3 nucleotides read TGTGCCAGCAGTGATTTCATTTACACTAATGAGCAGTTCTTC. The rearrangement links TRBV2 to TRBJ2-1; D gene ambiguous. Per the germline V gene, CDR1 is SNHLY and CDR2 is FYNNEI. With 3 bases removed from V and 7 bases from J, the gap between germline ends came to 13 bases. The CDR3 contains 14 residues.

The genes are TRBV9 and TRBJ2-2; D unclear. This CDR3 has 12 residues. Between the trimmed V and J ends, which lost 4 bases and 1 base, there was a span of 2 bases. The germline gives CDR1 SGDLS, CDR2 YYNGEE. The CDR3 sequence is CASSLNTGELFF. CDR3 DNA sequence: TGTGCCAGCAGCCTGAACACCGGGGAGCTGTTTTTT.

This chain links TRBV27 with TRBJ1-1, with 7 nucleotides matching TRBD1. The ends lost 1 base at V and 5 bases at J; junction bases unmatched: 7. CDR3 length: 15 amino acids. Germline assignment: CDR1 MNHEY and CDR2 SMNVEV (reference sequence). The CDR3 DNA is TGTGCCAGCAGTTTATACAGGGGAGGGTGGACTGAAGCTTTCTTT. Amino acid sequence: CASSLYRGGWTEAFF.

V is TRBV10-3 and J is TRBJ2-3; no clear D. Germline CDR1 reads ENHRY; CDR2 reads SYGVKD. The CDR3 is 11 amino acids. The V end was cut by 10 bases, the J end by 4 bases, with 9 bases between. This CDR3 reads CATLLADTQYF. Written as DNA, the CDR3 is TGTGCCACGCTGCTCGCAGATACGCAGTATTTT.

V is TRBV15 and J is TRBJ1-1, with D possibly matching TRBD1 (6 bases). CDR3 size: 15 residues. V shed 3 bases and J shed 5 bases, with 16 bases lying between them. Looked up from germline, CDR1 is LNHNV and CDR2 is YYDKDF (reference sequence). The CDR3 region is CATSSVTGISTEAFF. The CDR3 DNA is TGTGCCACCAGCAGCGTCACAGGGATTAGTACTGAAGCTTTCTTT.

A few counts support this clone. The V gene is TRBV18, the J gene TRBJ1-1, with D tentatively TRBD1 (5 bases). V dropped 1 base and J dropped 6 bases, with 6 bases sitting between them. The CDR3 contains 12 residues. CDR1 and CDR2 from the germline V gene are KGHSH and LQKENI. CDR3 in DNA: TGTGCCAGCTCACCACAGGGGCCTGAAGCTTTCTTT. This encodes CASSPQGPEAFF.

This clone was detected once. The chain uses TRBV5-1 and TRBJ2-5; possibly TRBD2 for D (5 bases). Germline V gene sequence: CDR1 SGHRS, CDR2 YFSETQ. The CDR3 has 16 residues. With 0 bases removed from V and 2 bases from J, the gap between germline ends came to 14 bases. CDR3 sequence reads: CASSLGVGPGQETQYF. In DNA, the CDR3 is TGCGCCAGCAGCTTGGGCGTTGGGCCGGGGCAAGAGACCCAGTACTTC. The full variable domain, completed using reference TRBV5-1 and TRBJ2-5, is KAGVTQTPRYLIKTRGQQVTLSCSPISGHRSVSWYQQTPGQGLQFLFEYFSETQRNKGNFPGRFSGRQFSNSRSEMNVSTLELGDSALYLCASSLGVGPGQETQYFGPGTRLLVL.

The genes are TRBV6-5 and TRBJ1-3; D is perhaps TRBD1 (6 bases). Germline V gene data show CDR1 as MNHEY and CDR2 as SVGAGI. There are 14 residues in the CDR3. Trimming shortened V by 6 bases and J by 0 bases, and 9 bases separated the two germline ends. CDR3 region: CASRTGNSGNTIYF. CDR3 nucleotide sequence: TGTGCCAGCAGGACAGGAAACTCTGGAAACACCATATATTTT.

This chain connects TRBV15 to TRBJ2-5; 7 bases line up with TRBD2. Germline-derived CDR1 and CDR2 are LNHNV and YYDKDF (reference sequence). The CDR3 has 14 amino acids. Trimming took 6 bases from V and 6 from J; bases not matched to a gene: 10. The CDR3 coding sequence is TGTGCCACCAGTCTCGGCGGGGGTAGTCAGACCCAGTACTTC. As protein: CATSLGGGSQTQYF. Based on the CDR3 plus reference TRBV15 and TRBJ2-5, the full variable domain is DAMVIQNPRYQVTQFGKPVTLSCSQTLNHNVMYWYQQKSSQAPKLLFHYYDKDFNNEADTPDNFQSRRPNTSFCFLDIRSPGLGDTAMYLCATSLGGGSQTQYFGPGTRLLVL.

V is TRBV11-2 and J is TRBJ2-1; D may correspond to TRBD1 or TRBD2 (6 bases each). The CDR3 contains 14 residues. Trimming removed 1 base from V and 7 bases from J, with 11 bases in between. Per the germline V gene, CDR1 is SGHAT and CDR2 is FQNNGV. CDR3 protein: CASSLVRGRNEQFF. CDR3 bases: TGTGCCAGCAGCTTAGTGAGGGGGAGGAATGAGCAGTTCTTC.

The chain has TRBV7-9 and TRBJ2-5; 14 bases agree with TRBD2. The CDR3 is 16 amino acids. V lost 3 bases and J lost 1; bases outside the gene matches: 1. Per the germline V gene, CDR1 is SEHNR and CDR2 is FQNEAQ (reference sequence). The CDR3 coding sequence is TGTGCCAGCAGCTTGGGACTAGCGGGGGCCCAAGAGACCCAGTACTTC. Translation: CASSLGLAGAQETQYF.

J is TRBJ1-2 and V is TRBV18; D gene uncertain. V lost 3 bases and J lost 6, with 20 bases in between. The CDR3 consists of 16 residues. In germline, CDR1 is KGHSH, CDR2 LQKENI. As DNA, the CDR3 is TGTGCCAGCTCACCTAAAGCCGGGCAGTCGACCAATGGCTACACCTTC. Translating gives CASSPKAGQSTNGYTF.

The rearrangement joins TRBV7-9 to TRBJ2-6, with D uncertain. Germline values: CDR1 SEHNR, CDR2 FQNEAQ (reference sequence). The CDR3 consists of 14 residues. The V end was cut by 5 bases, the J end by 0 bases, with 5 bases between. CDR3 sequence: CASSLASGANVLTF. DNA for the CDR3: TGTGCCAGCAGCCTCGCCTCTGGGGCCAACGTCCTGACTTTC.

The chain employs TRBV9 and TRBJ2-1; 9 nucleotides align to TRBD2. Trimming cost V 0 bases and J 3 bases; bases outside gene matches: 4. The CDR3 has 16 amino acids. In germline, CDR1 is SGDLS, CDR2 YYNGEE. Here the CDR3 DNA reads TGTGCCAGCAGCGTAGTGGCGGGGGGGGACTACAATGAGCAGTTCTTC. Translation: CASSVVAGGDYNEQFF.

The chain couples TRBV6-1 to TRBJ2-1, with 8 bases that match TRBD2. Germline trimming cut 6 bases from V and 1 base from J; bases unmatched to any gene: 2. This CDR3 comprises 14 residues. CDR1 MNHNS and CDR2 SASEGT come from the germline V gene. This CDR3 is CASRGGGSYNEQFF. The CDR3 region has the DNA TGTGCCAGCAGAGGCGGGGGGTCCTACAATGAGCAGTTCTTC.

CDR3 sequence reads: CASSFPGQGADTQYF. The CDR3 nucleotides are TGTGCCAGCAGCTTCCCGGGACAGGGGGCAGATACGCAGTATTTT. The V gene is TRBV5-6, the J gene TRBJ2-3; TRBD1 agrees at 11 bases. From germline, CDR1 is SGHDT and CDR2 YYEEEE. The CDR3 loop spans 15 amino acids. V lost 2 bases to trimming and J lost 4 bases; unmatched junction nucleotides: 3.

The gene calls are TRBV9 and TRBJ2-2; D remains unclear. The CDR3 spans 15 residues. Germline CDR1 and CDR2: SGDLS and YYNGEE. Trimming removed 2 bases from V and 4 bases from J, with 12 bases in between. CDR3 DNA sequence: TGTGCCAGCAGCGTCCAGGACGGTGGCACCGGGGAGCTGTTTTTT. Translating it yields CASSVQDGGTGELFF.

Only a few counts were recorded for this clone. The CDR3 DNA reads as TGTGCCAGTAGTAGGACTAGCGGGGCGGGTGAGCAGTTCTTC. Its translation is CASSRTSGAGEQFF. The chain uses TRBV19 and TRBJ2-1; TRBD2 agrees at 12 bases. The trim removed 4 bases at V and 9 bases at J, leaving 4 bases unmatched. The CDR3 loop spans 14 amino acids. CDR1 and CDR2 (germline): LNHDA, SQIVND (reference sequence).

This chain uses TRBV6-1 with TRBJ1-1; D is unresolved. The germline V gene encodes CDR1 MNHNS and CDR2 SASEGT. The germline V and J ends were trimmed by 7 bases and 5 bases, with 14 bases remaining between them. The CDR3 is made up of 13 amino acids. This CDR3 is CASKGRMGTEAFF. The CDR3 nucleotides read TGTGCCAGCAAGGGTCGTATGGGAACTGAAGCTTTCTTT.

The chain is built from TRBV29-1 and TRBJ2-1, with D perhaps matching TRBD1 (6 bases). Per the germline V gene, CDR1 is SQVTM and CDR2 is ANQGSEA. This CDR3 is built from 13 residues. The V end was cut by 5 bases, the J end by 2 bases, with 10 bases between. The CDR3 is CSVWTDTYNEQFF. CDR3 bases: TGCAGCGTTTGGACAGACACCTACAATGAGCAGTTCTTC.

The chain employs TRBV29-1 and TRBJ1-5; possible D gene TRBD1, 6 bases. The CDR3 spans 15 residues. Germline-derived CDR1 and CDR2 are SQVTM and ANQGSEA. The germline V and J ends were trimmed by 7 bases and 0 bases, with 16 bases remaining between them. CDR3 sequence (DNA): TGCAGCGAAATGGACAGATCCTCTAGCAATCAGCCCCAGCATTTT. This codes for CSEMDRSSSNQPQHF. The full variable domain, with the rest looked up from reference TRBV29-1 and TRBJ1-5, is SAVISQKPSRDICQRGTSLTIQCQVDSQVTMMFWYRQQPGQSLTLIATANQGSEATYESGFVIDKFPISRPNLTFSTLTVSNMSPEDSSIYLCSEMDRSSSNQPQHFGDGTRLSIL.

The chain combines TRBV19 with TRBJ1-5; D uncertain. V shed 3 bases and J shed 2 bases, with 11 bases lying between them. CDR3 length: 15 residues. Germline V gives CDR1 LNHDA, CDR2 SQIVND (reference sequence). CDR3: CASSIEGRGNQPQHF. CDR3 in DNA: TGTGCCAGTAGTATTGAGGGTAGGGGCAATCAGCCCCAGCATTTT. The whole variable domain, filled in from reference TRBV19 and TRBJ1-5, reads DGGITQSPKYLFRKEGQNVTLSCEQNLNHDAMYWYRQDPGQGLRLIYYSQIVNDFQKGDIAEGYSVSREKKESFPLTVTSAQKNPTAFYLCASSIEGRGNQPQHFGDGTRLSIL.

The CDR3 nucleotides are TGTGCCAGCAGCCTGCAGGGGCGTTCGGCCGAGCAGTACGTC. Translated, it gives CASSLQGRSAEQYV. This chain uses TRBV14 with TRBJ2-7, with a tentative D call TRBD1 (6 bases). The CDR3 is 14 amino acids. The germline V gene encodes CDR1 SGHDN and CDR2 FVKESK. Between the trimmed V and J ends, which lost 4 bases and 6 bases, there was a span of 16 bases.

The V and J genes are TRBV13 and TRBJ2-1; D gene ambiguous. The germline CDR1 and CDR2 sequences are PRHDT and FYEKMQ (reference sequence). V dropped 5 bases and J dropped 12 bases, with 11 bases sitting between them. This CDR3 contains 11 residues. The CDR3, as DNA: TGTGCCAGCAGCCCCCCACGTGGGCAGTTCTTC. The encoded protein is CASSPPRGQFF.

The gene calls are TRBV6-1 and TRBJ2-7; possible D gene TRBD1, 6 bases. V gave up 10 bases and J gave up 4 bases, with 14 bases separating them. Germline-derived CDR1 and CDR2 are MNHNS and SASEGT. This CDR3 spans 12 amino acids. The CDR3 sequence is CAKGQKFYEQYF. For the CDR3, the DNA is TGTGCCAAAGGACAGAAGTTTTACGAGCAGTACTTC.